This note documents a single T cell receptor beta chain sequence. Antigen specificity is unknown. cDNA carried unique molecular identifiers, and a universal primer site was added by template switching. TCRdb redid the calling of the 5' RACE reads with MiXCR, one entry per CDR3 protein. This sample has approximately 590,000 distinct CDR3 sequences, with approximately 9.6% found just once. These data belong to a study of identical twins. Whole-study findings and limits: The abundant beta clonotypes from cord blood had fewer insertions, and memory repertoires had none of this. For zero-insertion analyses, partial confounding could come from invariant MAIT and iNKT cells.

Germline V lookup: CDR1 ENHRY, CDR2 SYGVKD. V was pared by 7 bases and J by 0 bases, with 10 bases between. This CDR3 is built from 15 residues. A further study also used this sample, focusing on yellow fever vaccine responses in identical twins.

The sequence came from a woman between 18 and 30 years old in good health. The sequenced sample consisted of PBMCs. The chain links TRBV10-3 to TRBJ2-6, with D possibly being TRBD1 or TRBD2 (5 bases each). The CDR3 DNA reads as TGTGCCATCACGGGGACCAACTCTGGGGCCAACGTCCTGACTTTC. Translating gives CAITGTNSGANVLTF.